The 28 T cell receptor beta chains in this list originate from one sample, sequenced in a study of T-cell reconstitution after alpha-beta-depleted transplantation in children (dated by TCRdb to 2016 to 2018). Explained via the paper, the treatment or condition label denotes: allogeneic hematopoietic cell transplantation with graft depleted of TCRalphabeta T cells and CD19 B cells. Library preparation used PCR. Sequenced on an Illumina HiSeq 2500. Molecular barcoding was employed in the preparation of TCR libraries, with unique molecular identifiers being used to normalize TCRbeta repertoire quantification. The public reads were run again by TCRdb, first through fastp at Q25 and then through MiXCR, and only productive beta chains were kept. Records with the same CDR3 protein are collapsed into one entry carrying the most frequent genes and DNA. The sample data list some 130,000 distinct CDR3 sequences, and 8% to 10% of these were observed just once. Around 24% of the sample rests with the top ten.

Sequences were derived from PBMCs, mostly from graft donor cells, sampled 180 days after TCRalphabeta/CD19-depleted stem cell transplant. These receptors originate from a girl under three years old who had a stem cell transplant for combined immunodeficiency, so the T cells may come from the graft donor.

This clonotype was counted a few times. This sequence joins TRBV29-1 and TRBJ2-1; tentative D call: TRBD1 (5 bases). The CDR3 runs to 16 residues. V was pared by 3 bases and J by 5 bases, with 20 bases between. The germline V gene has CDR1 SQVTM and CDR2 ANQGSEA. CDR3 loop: CSVELAGQGVHNEQFF. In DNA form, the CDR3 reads TGCAGCGTTGAGCTGGCCGGGCAGGGTGTACACAATGAGCAGTTCTTC.

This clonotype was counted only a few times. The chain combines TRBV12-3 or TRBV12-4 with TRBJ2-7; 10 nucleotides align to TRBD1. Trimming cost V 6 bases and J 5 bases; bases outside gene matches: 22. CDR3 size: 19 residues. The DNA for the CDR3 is TGTGCCAGCAGATCGAGGGGACAGGGGATACTAAACGGCATAAACGAGCAGTACTTC. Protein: CASRSRGQGILNGINEQYF.

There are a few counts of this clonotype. The CDR3 DNA follows: TGTGCCAGCAGGGTTACTCCCCTCTGGACCGGGGAGCTGTTTTTT. It is translated as CASRVTPLWTGELFF. V is TRBV6-5 and J is TRBJ2-2; D not resolved. With 6 bases removed from V and 5 bases from J, the gap between germline ends came to 16 bases. CDR1 is MNHEY, CDR2 SVGAGI, per germline. The CDR3 is 15 amino acids.

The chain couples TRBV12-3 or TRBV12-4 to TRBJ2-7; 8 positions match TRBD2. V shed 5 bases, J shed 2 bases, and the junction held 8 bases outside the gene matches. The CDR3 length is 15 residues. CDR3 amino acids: CASSLRAGRAYEQYF. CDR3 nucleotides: TGTGCCAGCAGTCTCAGGGCCGGGAGGGCCTACGAGCAGTACTTC.

CDR3: CATSDSPGQTQETQYF. In DNA, the CDR3 is TGTGCCACCAGTGATTCACCGGGACAGACCCAAGAGACCCAGTACTTC. This chain uses TRBV24-1 with TRBJ2-5; TRBD1 aligns across 7 bases. Germline V gives CDR1 KGHDR, CDR2 SFDVKD. Trimming cost V 2 bases and J 1 base; bases outside gene matches: 6. This CDR3 is built from 16 residues.

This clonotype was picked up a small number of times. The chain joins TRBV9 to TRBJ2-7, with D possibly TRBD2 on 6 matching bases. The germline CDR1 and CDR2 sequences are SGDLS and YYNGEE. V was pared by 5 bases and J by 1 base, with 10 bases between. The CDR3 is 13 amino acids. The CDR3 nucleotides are TGTGCCAGCAGTATGGGGGGTTCCTACGAGCAGTACTTC. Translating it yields CASSMGGSYEQYF.

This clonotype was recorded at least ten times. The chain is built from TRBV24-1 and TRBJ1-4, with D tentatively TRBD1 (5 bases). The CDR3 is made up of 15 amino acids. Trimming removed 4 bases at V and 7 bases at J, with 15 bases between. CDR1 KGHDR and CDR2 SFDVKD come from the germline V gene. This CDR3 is CATSDRRNGGEKLFF. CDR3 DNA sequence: TGTGCCACCAGTGACCGACGGAACGGGGGTGAAAAACTGTTTTTT.

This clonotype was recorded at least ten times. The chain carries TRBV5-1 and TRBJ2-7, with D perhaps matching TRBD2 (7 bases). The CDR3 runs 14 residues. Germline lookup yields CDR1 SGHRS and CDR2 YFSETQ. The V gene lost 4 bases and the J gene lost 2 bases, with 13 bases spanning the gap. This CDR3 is CASSRRGATYEQYF. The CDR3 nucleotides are TGCGCCAGCAGCCGACGGGGGGCGACCTACGAGCAGTACTTC.

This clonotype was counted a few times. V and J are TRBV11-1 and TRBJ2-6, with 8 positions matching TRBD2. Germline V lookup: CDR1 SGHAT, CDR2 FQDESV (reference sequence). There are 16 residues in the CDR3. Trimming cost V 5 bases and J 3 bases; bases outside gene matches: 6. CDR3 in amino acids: CASSRNGRGGANVLTF. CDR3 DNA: TGTGCCAGCAGCCGCAACGGGAGGGGTGGGGCCAACGTCCTGACTTTC.

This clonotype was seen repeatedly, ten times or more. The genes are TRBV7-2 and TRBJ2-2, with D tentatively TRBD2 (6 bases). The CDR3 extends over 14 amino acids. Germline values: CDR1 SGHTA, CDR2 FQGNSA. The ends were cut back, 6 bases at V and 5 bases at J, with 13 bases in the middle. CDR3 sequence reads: CASRRTSRTGELFF. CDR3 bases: TGTGCCAGCAGGAGAACTAGCCGAACCGGGGAGCTGTTTTTT.

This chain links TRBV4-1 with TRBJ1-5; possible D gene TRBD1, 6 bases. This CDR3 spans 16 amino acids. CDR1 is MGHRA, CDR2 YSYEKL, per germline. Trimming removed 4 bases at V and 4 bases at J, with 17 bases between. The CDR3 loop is CASSRVPDSENQPQHF. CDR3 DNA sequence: TGCGCCAGCAGCCGTGTCCCGGACAGCGAAAATCAGCCCCAGCATTTT.

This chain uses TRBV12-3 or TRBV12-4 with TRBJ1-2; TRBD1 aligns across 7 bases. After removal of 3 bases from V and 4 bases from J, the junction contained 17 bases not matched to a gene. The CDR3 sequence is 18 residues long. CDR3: CASSFTHPRQGSGYGYTF. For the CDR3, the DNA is TGTGCCAGCAGTTTTACTCACCCAAGACAGGGCTCCGGCTATGGCTACACCTTC.

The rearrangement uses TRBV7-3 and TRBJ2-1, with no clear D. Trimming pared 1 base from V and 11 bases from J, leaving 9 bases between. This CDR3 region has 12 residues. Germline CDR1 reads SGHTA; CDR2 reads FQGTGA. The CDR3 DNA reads TGTGCCAGCAGCTTAATCGCCGGGCAGCAGTTCTTC. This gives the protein CASSLIAGQQFF.

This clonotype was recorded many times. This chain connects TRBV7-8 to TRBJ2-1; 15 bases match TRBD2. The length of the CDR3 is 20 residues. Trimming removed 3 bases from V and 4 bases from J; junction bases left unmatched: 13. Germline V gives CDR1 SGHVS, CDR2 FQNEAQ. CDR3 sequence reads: CASSLGVRPGTSGRYNEQFF. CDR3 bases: TGTGCCAGCAGCTTGGGAGTTCGTCCAGGGACTAGCGGGAGGTACAATGAGCAGTTCTTC.

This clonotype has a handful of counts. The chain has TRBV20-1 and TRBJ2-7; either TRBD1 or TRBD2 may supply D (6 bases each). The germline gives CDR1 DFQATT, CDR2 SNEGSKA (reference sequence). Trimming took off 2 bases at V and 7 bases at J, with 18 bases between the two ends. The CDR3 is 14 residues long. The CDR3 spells CSARFAMGAGEQYF. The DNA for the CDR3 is TGCAGTGCTAGATTTGCAATGGGGGCGGGAGAGCAGTACTTC.

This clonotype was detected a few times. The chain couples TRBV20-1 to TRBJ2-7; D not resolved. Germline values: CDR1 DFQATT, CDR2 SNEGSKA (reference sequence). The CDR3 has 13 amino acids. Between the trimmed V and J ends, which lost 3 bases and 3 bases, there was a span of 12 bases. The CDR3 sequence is CSASWGPFYEQYF. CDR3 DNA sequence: TGCAGTGCTAGCTGGGGTCCCTTCTACGAGCAGTACTTC.

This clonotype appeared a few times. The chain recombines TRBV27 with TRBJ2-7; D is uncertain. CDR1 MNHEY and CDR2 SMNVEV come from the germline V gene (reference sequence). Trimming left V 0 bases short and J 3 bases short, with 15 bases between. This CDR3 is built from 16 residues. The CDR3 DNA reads TGTGCCAGCAGTTTATCGGCAGGAAAAGTTCGCTACGAGCAGTACTTC. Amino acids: CASSLSAGKVRYEQYF.

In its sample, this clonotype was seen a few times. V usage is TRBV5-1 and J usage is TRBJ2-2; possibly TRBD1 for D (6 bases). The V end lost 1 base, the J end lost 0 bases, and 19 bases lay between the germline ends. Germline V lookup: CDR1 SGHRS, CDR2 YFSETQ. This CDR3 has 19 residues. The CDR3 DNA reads TGCGCCAGCAGCTTGAGGGCCGTGACAGGCCTAGCGAACACCGGGGAGCTGTTTTTT. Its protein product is CASSLRAVTGLANTGELFF.

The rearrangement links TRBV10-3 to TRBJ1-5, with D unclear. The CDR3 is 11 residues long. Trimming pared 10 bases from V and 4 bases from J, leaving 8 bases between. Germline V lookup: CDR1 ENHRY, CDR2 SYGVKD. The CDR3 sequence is CATGSNQPQHF. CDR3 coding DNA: TGTGCCACGGGTAGTAATCAGCCCCAGCATTTT.

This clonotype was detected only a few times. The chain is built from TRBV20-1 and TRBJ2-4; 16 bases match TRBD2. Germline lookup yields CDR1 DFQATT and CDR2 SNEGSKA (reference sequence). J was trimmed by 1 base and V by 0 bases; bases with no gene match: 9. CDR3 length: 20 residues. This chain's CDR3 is CSARDRKGLAGGPAKNIQYF. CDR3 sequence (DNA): TGCAGTGCTAGAGATCGAAAGGGACTAGCGGGAGGGCCGGCCAAAAACATTCAGTACTTC.

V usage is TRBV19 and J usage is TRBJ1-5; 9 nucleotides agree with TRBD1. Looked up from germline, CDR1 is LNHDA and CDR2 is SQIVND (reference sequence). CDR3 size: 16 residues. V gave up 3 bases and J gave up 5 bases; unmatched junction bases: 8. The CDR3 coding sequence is TGTGCCAGTAGTATGACGCACAGGGGGCTTCATCAGCCCCAGCATTTT. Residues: CASSMTHRGLHQPQHF.

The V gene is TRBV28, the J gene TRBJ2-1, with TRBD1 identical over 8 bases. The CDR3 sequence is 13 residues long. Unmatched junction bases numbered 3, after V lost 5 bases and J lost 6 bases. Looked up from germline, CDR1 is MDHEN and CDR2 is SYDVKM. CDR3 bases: TGTGCCAGCAGTCCGCAGGGGGCCAATGAGCAGTTCTTC. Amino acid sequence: CASSPQGANEQFF.

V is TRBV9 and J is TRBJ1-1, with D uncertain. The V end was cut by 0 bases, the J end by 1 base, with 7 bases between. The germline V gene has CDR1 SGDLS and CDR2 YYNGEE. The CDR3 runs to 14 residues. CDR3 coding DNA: TGTGCCAGCAGCGTAGAGAGTCGGAACACTGAAGCTTTCTTT. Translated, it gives CASSVESRNTEAFF.

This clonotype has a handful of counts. In nucleotides, the CDR3 is TGTGCCATCAGGGACAGGTCTGGTCAGCCCCAGCATTTT. Translation: CAIRDRSGQPQHF. This chain uses TRBV10-3 with TRBJ1-5; 7 bases match TRBD1. The CDR3 has 13 amino acids. J lost 6 bases, V lost 6 bases, and 5 bases had no gene match. Germline V gene data show CDR1 as ENHRY and CDR2 as SYGVKD.

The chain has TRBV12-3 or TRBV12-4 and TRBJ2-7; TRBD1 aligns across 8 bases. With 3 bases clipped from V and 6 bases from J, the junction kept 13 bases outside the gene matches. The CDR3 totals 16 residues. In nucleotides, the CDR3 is TGTGCCAGCAGTTTGGGGCAGGGGGCCTTCGGGGGCGAGCAGTACTTC. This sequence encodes CASSLGQGAFGGEQYF.

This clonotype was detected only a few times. DNA for the CDR3: TGTGCCAGCAGCCCTCTTCTAGGGGGCCTAGGGGGACTAGCCAAAAACATTCAGTACTTC. It translates to CASSPLLGGLGGLAKNIQYF. The chain recombines TRBV13 with TRBJ2-4; weak D call: TRBD1 (7 bases). In germline, CDR1 is PRHDT, CDR2 FYEKMQ (reference sequence). The CDR3 has 20 residues. Trimming stripped 5 bases from V and 0 bases from J, with 26 bases between.

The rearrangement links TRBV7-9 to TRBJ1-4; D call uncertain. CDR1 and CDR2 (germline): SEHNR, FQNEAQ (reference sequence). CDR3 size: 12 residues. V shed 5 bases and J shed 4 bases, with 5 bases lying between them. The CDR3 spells CASSMVNEKLFF. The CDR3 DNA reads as TGTGCCAGCAGCATGGTTAATGAAAAACTGTTTTTT.

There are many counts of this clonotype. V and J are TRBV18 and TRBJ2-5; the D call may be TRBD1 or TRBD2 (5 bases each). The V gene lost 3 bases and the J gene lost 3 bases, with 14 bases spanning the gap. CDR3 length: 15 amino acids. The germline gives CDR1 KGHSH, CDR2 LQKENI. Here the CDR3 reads CASSPEGRREETQYF. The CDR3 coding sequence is TGTGCCAGCTCACCCGAGGGACGGAGAGAAGAGACCCAGTACTTC.